These 30 T cell receptor beta chains originate from one sample sequenced in a study of OX40 agonist ivuxolimab in advanced cancers. Measured with immunoSEQ multiplex PCR; TCRdb has only the in-frame clones, and not every one. The profile shows 66,000 or so clones, approximately 82% of them singletons. This specimen consisted of CD4+ or CD8+ T cells sorted from blood, obtained in a trial of the OX40 agonist ivuxolimab. The receptors derive from an adult with an advanced solid tumor such as melanoma, head and neck, liver or kidney cancer.

J is TRBJ1-1 and V is TRBV10-3; tentative D call: TRBD1 (5 bases). Trimming shortened V by 8 bases and J by 0 bases, and 16 bases separated the two germline ends. This CDR3 contains 15 residues. Germline V lookup: CDR1 ENHRY, CDR2 SYGVKD. The CDR3 is CAIHRGPQVNTEAFF. The CDR3 DNA reads as TGTGCCATCCACCGGGGTCCACAGGTGAACACTGAAGCTTTCTTT.

The V and J genes are TRBV7-2 and TRBJ2-3; perhaps TRBD2 as D (6 bases). This CDR3 has 15 amino acids. Per germline, CDR1 SGHTA and CDR2 FQGNSA. Trimming removed 3 bases at V and 1 base at J, with 11 bases between. The DNA for the CDR3 is TGTGCCAGCAGCTTTTCGGGACTTGGCACAGATACGCAGTATTTT. It translates to CASSFSGLGTDTQYF.

The chain carries TRBV10-3 and TRBJ2-1, with 14 bases lining up with TRBD2. Germline trimming cut 5 bases from V and 6 bases from J; bases unmatched to any gene: 3. The CDR3 is 15 amino acids. Germline CDR1 reads ENHRY; CDR2 reads SYGVKD. The chain's CDR3 is CAISLGTSGSNEQFF. The CDR3 DNA follows: TGTGCCATCAGTCTAGGGACTAGCGGGAGCAATGAGCAGTTCTTC.

The rearrangement uses TRBV19 and TRBJ2-2, with D possibly matching TRBD2 (6 bases). The CDR3 is made up of 15 amino acids. Germline V gene lookup returns CDR1 LNHDA and CDR2 SQIVND (reference sequence). V lost 5 bases to trimming and J lost 6 bases, with 16 bases between them. The CDR3 spells CASSGRGEEAGELFF. The CDR3 bases are TGTGCCAGTAGTGGACGCGGGGAGGAAGCCGGGGAGCTGTTTTTT.

J is TRBJ1-2 and V is TRBV5-1, with D possibly matching TRBD1 (5 bases). The CDR3 contains 14 residues. Germline CDR1 reads SGHRS; CDR2 reads YFSETQ. The ends were cut back, 0 bases at V and 3 bases at J, with 9 bases in the middle. CDR3 protein: CASSLDTGDYGYTF. CDR3 nucleotides: TGCGCCAGCAGCTTGGATACGGGGGACTATGGCTACACCTTC.

The chain uses TRBV20-1 and TRBJ2-2; tentatively, D is TRBD2 (5 bases). The germline V gene encodes CDR1 DFQATT and CDR2 SNEGSKA (reference sequence). The CDR3 consists of 11 residues. The V end was cut by 5 bases, the J end by 9 bases, with 10 bases between. CDR3 in amino acids: CSAAGLRELFF. The CDR3 DNA follows: TGCAGTGCTGCCGGACTGCGGGAGCTGTTTTTT.

This chain joins TRBV7-2 and TRBJ1-2, with 8 bases lining up with TRBD1. The ends lost 5 bases at V and 4 bases at J; junction bases unmatched: 12. The CDR3 runs to 16 residues. Germline V CDR1 and CDR2: SGHTA, FQGNSA. CDR3: CASSGSQGGPGYGYTF. The CDR3 DNA is TGTGCCAGCAGCGGTTCACAGGGGGGCCCGGGCTATGGCTACACCTTC.

This clone was seen once. The chain links TRBV4-1 to TRBJ2-1; D is undetermined. The V gene lost 1 base and the J gene lost 5 bases, with 15 bases spanning the gap. The germline V gene has CDR1 MGHRA and CDR2 YSYEKL. CDR3 size: 16 residues. The CDR3 loop reads CASSQGFRGQDNEQFF. For the CDR3, the DNA is TGCGCCAGCAGCCAAGGGTTTCGTGGGCAAGACAATGAGCAGTTCTTC.

This clone came up once. This sequence joins TRBV7-2 and TRBJ2-1; 11 nucleotides match TRBD2. CDR1 and CDR2 from the germline V gene are SGHTA and FQGNSA. CDR3 length: 15 amino acids. After removal of 2 bases from V and 5 bases from J, the junction contained 2 bases not matched to a gene. CDR3 sequence (DNA): TGTGCCAGCAGCTTATTGGGACTAGCGGACAATGAGCAGTTCTTC. Its translation is CASSLLGLADNEQFF.

V gene TRBV27 combines with J gene TRBJ1-5; 7 nucleotides match TRBD1. Germline CDR1 and CDR2: MNHEY and SMNVEV (reference sequence). The CDR3 consists of 14 residues. With 5 bases clipped from V and 3 bases from J, the junction kept 4 bases outside the gene matches. CDR3 in amino acids: CASSATGYNQPQHF. CDR3 DNA: TGTGCCAGCAGTGCGACAGGGTACAATCAGCCCCAGCATTTT.

This chain connects TRBV5-6 to TRBJ1-5; no reliable D call. The CDR3 is 15 amino acids. The germline V and J ends were trimmed by 0 bases and 2 bases, with 9 bases remaining between them. Germline loops: CDR1 SGHDT, CDR2 YYEEEE. CDR3 loop: CASSLGSRGNQPQHF. The CDR3 DNA is TGTGCCAGCAGCTTGGGGAGTAGGGGCAATCAGCCCCAGCATTTT.

The chain links TRBV7-3 to TRBJ2-1, with TRBD1 as a possible D gene (6 bases). The CDR3 loop spans 18 amino acids. V was cut by 0 bases and J by 0 bases, with 15 bases left in between. From germline, CDR1 is SGHTA and CDR2 FQGTGA. CDR3 bases: TGTGCCAGCAGCTTAACGCCACAGGGCCCCCTCTCCTACAATGAGCAGTTCTTC. Translated: CASSLTPQGPLSYNEQFF. The whole variable domain, filled in from reference TRBV7-3 and TRBJ2-1, reads GAGVSQTPSNKVTEKGKYVELRCDPISGHTALYWYRQSLGQGPEFLIYFQGTGAADDSGLPNDRFFAVRPEGSVSTLKIQRTERGDSAVYLCASSLTPQGPLSYNEQFFGPGTRLTVL.

The chain uses TRBV11-2 and TRBJ2-1, with 8 bases matching TRBD2. The CDR3 sequence is 14 residues long. The V and J ends lost 6 bases and 12 bases, in that order; junction bases with no gene match: 13. Germline V gives CDR1 SGHAT, CDR2 FQNNGV. The CDR3 loop is CASRTGTSGLLQFF. The CDR3 bases are TGTGCCAGCAGGACCGGGACTAGTGGATTGTTGCAGTTCTTC.

This rearrangement joins TRBV13 to TRBJ2-7, with a tentative D call TRBD2 (6 bases). V was clipped by 6 bases and J by 0 bases, with 12 bases between them. Germline CDR1 is PRHDT and CDR2 is FYEKMQ (reference sequence). The CDR3 has 14 amino acids. Here the CDR3 DNA reads TGTGCCAGCAGTCGGGACTCCTACTCCTACGAGCAGTACTTC. Translation: CASSRDSYSYEQYF.

The chain carries TRBV10-2 and TRBJ2-1, with D maybe TRBD2 (5 bases). Germline V lookup: CDR1 WSHSY, CDR2 SAAADI. V lost 4 bases to trimming and J lost 7 bases, with 14 bases between them. The CDR3 has 14 residues. The CDR3 loop reads CASSGSGSGNEQFF. The CDR3 bases are TGCGCCAGCAGTGGCAGCGGTTCGGGGAATGAGCAGTTCTTC.

This clone occurred a few times. The V call is TRBV7-2, the J call TRBJ1-2; no firm D call. Germline CDR1 reads SGHTA; CDR2 reads FQGNSA. V lost 1 base to trimming and J lost 6 bases, with 9 bases between them. The CDR3 is 13 residues long. CDR3 coding DNA: TGTGCCAGCAGCTTAGTAATCGGGGATGGCTACACCTTC. It translates to CASSLVIGDGYTF.

This rearrangement joins TRBV6-1 to TRBJ1-1, with TRBD1 identical over 7 bases. This CDR3 region has 14 residues. Unmatched junction bases numbered 1, after V lost 3 bases and J lost 0 bases. CDR1 is MNHNS, CDR2 SASEGT, per germline. The CDR3 here is CASSEGQMNTEAFF. CDR3 DNA sequence: TGTGCCAGCAGTGAGGGACAGATGAACACTGAAGCTTTCTTT.

The chain joins TRBV5-1 to TRBJ2-1, with 11 bases aligning to TRBD2. The CDR3 covers 16 residues. CDR1 is SGHRS, CDR2 YFSETQ, per germline. With 3 bases clipped from V and 3 bases from J, the junction kept 5 bases outside the gene matches. The CDR3, as DNA: TGCGCCAGCAGCTCATTCACTAGCGGGGGCTACAATGAGCAGTTCTTC. This translates into CASSSFTSGGYNEQFF.

The rearrangement uses TRBV10-3 and TRBJ2-2, with D perhaps given as TRBD1 or TRBD2 (6 bases each). Trimming took 3 bases from V and 1 from J, leaving 12 bases between them. CDR3 length: 16 residues. Looked up from germline, CDR1 is ENHRY and CDR2 is SYGVKD. The CDR3 sequence: CAISERGAENTGELFF. Here the CDR3 DNA reads TGTGCCATCAGTGAAAGGGGGGCAGAGAACACCGGGGAGCTGTTTTTT.

This clone has just a few counts. The rearrangement joins TRBV28 to TRBJ2-5, with 10 bases identical to TRBD1. Per germline, CDR1 MDHEN and CDR2 SYDVKM. The CDR3 extends over 16 amino acids. Trimming cost V 5 bases and J 0 bases; bases outside gene matches: 6. The CDR3 DNA sequence: TGTGCCAGCAGTCCTACCGGGACAGGGGACCAAGAGACCCAGTACTTC. Translated: CASSPTGTGDQETQYF. The full variable domain, rest sourced from reference TRBV28 and TRBJ2-5, is DVKVTQSSRYLVKRTGEKVFLECVQDMDHENMFWYRQDPGLGLRLIYFSYDVKMKEKGDIPEGYSVSREKKERFSLILESASTNQTSMYLCASSPTGTGDQETQYFGPGTRLLVL.

The CDR3 loop is CASSPGGGTEAFF. The CDR3 bases are TGTGCCAGCAGCCCGGGTGGGGGGACTGAAGCTTTCTTT. J is TRBJ1-1 and V is TRBV7-2, with D possibly TRBD1 on 5 matching bases. This CDR3 has 13 amino acids. The germline gives CDR1 SGHTA, CDR2 FQGNSA. V was pared by 5 bases and J by 5 bases, with 12 bases between.

This sequence joins TRBV7-2 and TRBJ2-1; D possibly corresponds to TRBD2 (6 bases). This CDR3 spans 16 amino acids. Germline assignment: CDR1 SGHTA and CDR2 FQGNSA. Trimming left V 6 bases short and J 9 bases short, with 24 bases between. DNA for the CDR3: TGTGCCAGCAGTCGAACTCGGGACTCCTCCTTTCCTGAGCAGTTCTTC. This translates into CASSRTRDSSFPEQFF.

The gene calls are TRBV10-3 and TRBJ2-2, with 8 bases aligning to TRBD1. CDR1 and CDR2 (germline): ENHRY, SYGVKD. With 7 bases clipped from V and 3 bases from J, the junction kept 4 bases outside the gene matches. The length of the CDR3 is 14 residues. The CDR3 DNA is TGTGCCATCACCCGGACAGGGTACACCGGGGAGCTGTTTTTT. Encoded protein: CAITRTGYTGELFF.

The V gene is TRBV28, the J gene TRBJ2-5, with 8 bases lining up with TRBD2. CDR3 length: 17 amino acids. V lost 5 bases, J lost 7 bases, and 18 bases stayed unmatched. Germline CDR1 is MDHEN and CDR2 is SYDVKM. The CDR3 DNA reads as TGTGCCAGCAGTCCTGCTGGGGGTGGCGGGGGGACTCGGACCCAGTACTTC. The encoded protein is CASSPAGGGGGTRTQYF.

This chain connects TRBV5-1 to TRBJ1-1; no firm D call. Germline CDR1 SGHRS, CDR2 YFSETQ. This CDR3 contains 14 residues. V dropped 0 bases and J dropped 7 bases, with 13 bases sitting between them. The CDR3 bases are TGCGCCAGCAGCTTGGCGACGGAGGCTGGTGAAGCTTTCTTT. It is translated as CASSLATEAGEAFF.

The chain has TRBV11-2 and TRBJ2-2; TRBD2 matches at 11 bases. The CDR3 totals 16 residues. In germline, CDR1 is SGHAT, CDR2 FQNNGV. With V trimmed by 4 bases and J by 5 bases, 6 bases remained unmatched. DNA for the CDR3: TGTGCCAGCAGCTCGATAGCGGGAGGGCGGACCGGGGAGCTGTTTTTT. Protein product: CASSSIAGGRTGELFF.

This chain connects TRBV7-9 to TRBJ2-3, with 9 bases lining up with TRBD1. Germline CDR1 reads SEHNR; CDR2 reads FQNEAQ (reference sequence). This CDR3 is 12 amino acids long. Trimming at V came to 3 bases and at J to 14 bases, leaving 6 bases not matched to a gene. The CDR3 DNA is TGTGCCAGCAGCTTGGAGGACAGGGGCCTGTATTTT. It specifies CASSLEDRGLYF.

This CDR3 is CASSLDANQPQHF. The DNA for the CDR3 is TGTGCCAGCAGCTTGGATGCCAATCAGCCCCAGCATTTT. The J gene is TRBJ1-5, the V gene TRBV5-8; no definite D call. Trimming removed 0 bases at V and 3 bases at J, with 4 bases between. The CDR3 has 13 residues. Germline V gene lookup returns CDR1 SGHTS and CDR2 YDEGEE.

On this clone itself: The DNA is omitted, as the CDR3 cannot be located on it reliably, and the CDR3 follows TCRdb's listing. The V call is TRBV30, the J call TRBJ1-2. Ends included, the CDR3 has 12 residues. Germline CDR1 and CDR2: GTSNPN and SVGIG (reference sequence). CDR3 sequence reads: CAWGAGTISPNF.

This clone came up once. Here the CDR3 omits its conserved ending phenylalanine or tryptophan, so a read error is the likely source. Because the CDR3's place on the DNA is in doubt, the DNA is left out and the CDR3 is given as listed by TCRdb. The J gene is TRBJ1-2, the V gene TRBV6-5. The CDR3 has 10 amino acids, counting both end residues. Germline V CDR1 and CDR2: MNHEY, SVGAGI. The CDR3 reads CASSEGGGSL.